This T cell receptor (beta chain) was identified during a study of cytomegalovirus exposure and HLA in healthy donors. Sequencing was performed with immunoSEQ multiplex PCR; in TCRdb, only in-frame clones are kept and a portion is missing. This table holds over 50,000 clones, nearly 95% found once. On this clone itself: Its antigen is not identified.

The donors were part of the validation cohort of roughly 110 subjects. That cohort was separate from the first cohort, which comprised fewer than 800 subjects. Study results and limitations: Later, an analysis found that TCR clusters from the first cohort tended to co-occur in the 120 validation repertoires. In vitro confirmation showed three CMV-associated chains to be CMV antigen specific. According to the study, 150 to 200 TCR beta chains were cytomegalovirus-associated.

Material: PBMCs. This receptor was taken from a man aged 18 to 29 in good health and CMV-seropositive.

CDR3 sequence reads: CASSLDRGGGLNTEAFF. The CDR3 DNA sequence: TGCGCCAGCAGCTTGGATCGCGGGGGCGGACTGAACACTGAAGCTTTCTTT. V usage is TRBV5-1 and J usage is TRBJ1-1, with D tentatively TRBD1 (6 bases). This CDR3 is built from 17 residues. V lost 0 bases, J lost 0 bases, and 15 bases lay in between. Germline V gene lookup returns CDR1 SGHRS and CDR2 YFSETQ.